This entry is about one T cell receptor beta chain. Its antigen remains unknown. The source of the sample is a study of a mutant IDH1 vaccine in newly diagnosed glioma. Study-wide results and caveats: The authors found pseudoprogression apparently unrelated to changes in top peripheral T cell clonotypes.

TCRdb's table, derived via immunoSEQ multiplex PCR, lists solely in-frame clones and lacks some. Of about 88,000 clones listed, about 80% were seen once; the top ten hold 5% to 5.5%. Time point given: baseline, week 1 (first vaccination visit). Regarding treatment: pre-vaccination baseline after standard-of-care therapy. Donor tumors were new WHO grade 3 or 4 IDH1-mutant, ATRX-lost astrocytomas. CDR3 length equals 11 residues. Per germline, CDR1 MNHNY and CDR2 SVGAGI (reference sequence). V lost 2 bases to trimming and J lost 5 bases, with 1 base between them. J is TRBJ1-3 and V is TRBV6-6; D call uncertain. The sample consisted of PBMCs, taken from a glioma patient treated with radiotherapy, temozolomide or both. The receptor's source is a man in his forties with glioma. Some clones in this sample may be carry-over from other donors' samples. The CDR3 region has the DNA TGTGCCAGCAGTTACCGAAACACCATATATTTT. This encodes CASSYRNTIYF.